Below are 22 T cell receptor beta chains sequenced from a single sample in a study of blood T cell repertoires in COVID-19. Sequenced by immunoSEQ multiplex PCR; TCRdb stores in-frame clones only, minus some. The repertoire holds 18,000 or so clones, with under 90% as singletons. Sequencing was done on a sample of peripheral blood. Receptors were obtained from a man at least 80 years old with acute or convalescent COVID-19.

The chain couples TRBV11-3 to TRBJ2-3; D not resolved. Germline V lookup: CDR1 SGHNT, CDR2 YENEEA. V lost 3 bases, J lost 5 bases, and 9 bases lay in between. CDR3 length: 13 residues. The CDR3 loop is CASSFMREDTQYF. The CDR3 DNA follows: TGTGCCAGCAGCTTTATGAGAGAAGATACGCAGTATTTT.

J is TRBJ1-5 and V is TRBV3-1 (or the pseudogene TRBV3-2); 7 positions match TRBD1. The germline V gene encodes CDR1 LGHDT and CDR2 YNNKEL (reference sequence). This CDR3 contains 17 residues. J gave up 6 bases and V 2 bases, and 13 bases lay outside the gene matches. The CDR3 loop is CASSQPHPQTGCQPQHF. The CDR3 bases are TGTGCCAGCAGCCAACCTCATCCACAGACAGGGTGTCAGCCCCAGCATTTT.

The chain combines TRBV18 with TRBJ1-4, with D perhaps TRBD1 (6 bases). The V end was cut by 3 bases, the J end by 3 bases, with 8 bases between. Germline assignment: CDR1 KGHSH and CDR2 LQKENI. The CDR3 runs to 14 residues. CDR3 DNA sequence: TGTGCCAGCTCACCTCAGGGGTCTAATGAAAAACTGTTTTTT. As protein: CASSPQGSNEKLFF. Full variable domain (missing parts from reference TRBV18 and TRBJ1-4): NAGVMQNPRHLVRRRGQEARLRCSPMKGHSHVYWYRQLPEEGLKFMVYLQKENIIDESGMPKERFSAEFPKEGPSILRIQQVVRGDSAAYFCASSPQGSNEKLFFGSGTQLSVL.

The chain joins TRBV9 to TRBJ1-5; D unclear. This CDR3 has 15 residues. Trimming removed 4 bases from V and 0 bases from J, with 11 bases in between. From germline, CDR1 is SGDLS and CDR2 YYNGEE. The CDR3 reads CASSLGRNSNQPQHF. The CDR3 nucleotides read TGTGCCAGCAGCCTAGGGAGAAATAGCAATCAGCCCCAGCATTTT.

This sequence joins TRBV6-5 and TRBJ1-5; 7 nucleotides line up with TRBD1. J was trimmed by 2 bases and V by 6 bases; bases with no gene match: 7. This CDR3 has 15 residues. Per germline, CDR1 MNHEY and CDR2 SVGAGI. CDR3 sequence: CASRITGEGNQPQHF. The CDR3 DNA reads TGTGCCAGCAGGATCACAGGGGAGGGCAATCAGCCCCAGCATTTT.

This clone was detected once. The rearrangement joins TRBV7-7 to TRBJ2-5, with TRBD2 matching over 10 bases. Germline assignment: CDR1 SSHAT and CDR2 FNYEAQ (reference sequence). The CDR3 extends over 17 amino acids. Trimming cost V 1 base and J 5 bases; bases outside gene matches: 10. CDR3 amino acids: CASSLGGSGGPRETQYF. In DNA form, the CDR3 reads TGTGCCAGCAGCTTAGGGGGTAGCGGGGGGCCCAGGGAGACCCAGTACTTC.

The chain employs TRBV6-5 and TRBJ2-1; the D is unclear. The CDR3 is 13 amino acids. Germline CDR1 MNHEY, CDR2 SVGAGI. Trimming took off 6 bases at V and 4 bases at J, with 10 bases between the two ends. CDR3 DNA: TGTGCCAGCAGCCCCTATCTATACAATGAGCAGTTCTTC. Its protein product is CASSPYLYNEQFF.

This sequence joins TRBV29-1 and TRBJ1-1; D not certain. This CDR3 contains 13 residues. V gave up 4 bases and J gave up 0 bases, with 9 bases separating them. Germline loops: CDR1 SQVTM, CDR2 ANQGSEA. Here the CDR3 reads CSVGTPVNTEAFF. CDR3 bases: TGCAGCGTTGGCACCCCAGTGAACACTGAAGCTTTCTTT.

The chain's CDR3 is CASSFERGDTQYF. The CDR3 bases are TGTGCCAGCTCATTTGAAAGGGGAGATACGCAGTATTTT. V and J are TRBV18 and TRBJ2-3, with D tentatively TRBD1 (5 bases). Trimming took 5 bases from V and 5 from J, leaving 11 bases between them. This CDR3 comprises 13 residues. CDR1 and CDR2 from the germline V gene are KGHSH and LQKENI.

V is TRBV6-5 and J is TRBJ2-1, with D possibly TRBD1 on 7 matching bases. The CDR3 runs 13 residues. Germline values: CDR1 MNHEY, CDR2 SVGAGI. V lost 7 bases and J 5 bases, leaving 12 bases between the germline ends. The CDR3 coding sequence is TGTGCCAGCACAGGGGGGCTCCACAATGAGCAGTTCTTC. Protein product: CASTGGLHNEQFF.

This rearrangement joins TRBV18 to TRBJ1-6; 8 bases agree with TRBD1. From germline, CDR1 is KGHSH and CDR2 LQKENI. CDR3 size: 14 residues. V shed 3 bases and J 10 bases; nucleotides not matched to a gene: 5. DNA for the CDR3: TGTGCCAGCTCACCGGACAGGGCGCAGTCACCCCTCCACTTT. The encoded protein is CASSPDRAQSPLHF.

The chain carries TRBV10-2 and TRBJ2-3; 10 nucleotides agree with TRBD2. This CDR3 has 15 residues. In germline, CDR1 is WSHSY, CDR2 SAAADI. Germline trimming cut 6 bases from V and 2 bases from J; bases unmatched to any gene: 5. This CDR3 is CASRESGGATDTQYF. The CDR3 region has the DNA TGCGCCAGCAGGGAGAGCGGGGGGGCCACAGATACGCAGTATTTT.

The chain uses TRBV7-9 and TRBJ2-5; 7 nucleotides align to TRBD1. Looked up from germline, CDR1 is SEHNR and CDR2 is FQNEAQ (reference sequence). CDR3 length: 16 residues. V was pared by 1 base and J by 5 bases, with 10 bases of the junction left unmatched. The CDR3 DNA is TGTGCCAGCAGCTTAGAGAGTAGGGGGCGATTGGAGACCCAGTACTTC. Amino acids: CASSLESRGRLETQYF.

This clone was counted between two and nine times. The gene calls are TRBV19 and TRBJ1-2; D is unclear. This CDR3 is built from 11 residues. V was cut by 8 bases and J by 1 base, with 5 bases left in between. Looked up from germline, CDR1 is LNHDA and CDR2 is SQIVND (reference sequence). CDR3 amino acids: CASLYNYGYTF. CDR3 nucleotide sequence: TGTGCCAGTCTATATAACTATGGCTACACCTTC.

J is TRBJ1-1 and V is TRBV12-3 or TRBV12-4, with D unclear. The CDR3 is 11 amino acids. Trimming shortened V by 2 bases and J by 5 bases, and 3 bases separated the two germline ends. CDR3 region: CASSLQTEAFF. Here the CDR3 DNA reads TGTGCCAGCAGTTTACAGACTGAAGCTTTCTTT.

This chain connects TRBV5-1 to TRBJ1-1, with TRBD1 matching 10 bases. Trimming at V came to 3 bases and at J to 10 bases, leaving 9 bases not matched to a gene. From germline, CDR1 is SGHRS and CDR2 YFSETQ. The CDR3 covers 14 residues. The CDR3 sequence is CASSWGTGELTAFF. CDR3 bases: TGCGCCAGCAGCTGGGGGACAGGGGAGTTGACAGCTTTCTTT.

This clone appeared a few times. The chain has TRBV9 and TRBJ1-6; 7 bases are shared with TRBD1. After removal of 0 bases from V and 10 bases from J, the junction contained 7 bases not matched to a gene. This CDR3 spans 15 amino acids. CDR1 SGDLS and CDR2 YYNGEE come from the germline V gene. Written as DNA, the CDR3 is TGTGCCAGCAGCGTAGAGGCAGGGGGGTACTCACCCCTCCACTTT. Translated, it gives CASSVEAGGYSPLHF.

The V call is TRBV7-2, the J call TRBJ2-5, with a tentative D call TRBD1 (5 bases). V lost 6 bases and J 4 bases, leaving 12 bases between the germline ends. Looked up from germline, CDR1 is SGHTA and CDR2 is FQGNSA. This CDR3 is 13 amino acids long. CDR3 sequence reads: CASREGVGETQYF. CDR3 nucleotides: TGTGCCAGCAGAGAAGGGGTGGGAGAGACCCAGTACTTC.

The rearrangement uses TRBV6-5 and TRBJ1-1; a weak D match, TRBD1 (6 bases). From germline, CDR1 is MNHEY and CDR2 SVGAGI. The CDR3 has 14 residues. Trimming pared 0 bases from V and 2 bases from J, leaving 7 bases between. The CDR3 DNA is TGTGCCAGCAGTTACTCAGGGGGTAACACTGAAGCTTTCTTT. This codes for CASSYSGGNTEAFF.

The rearrangement uses TRBV6-6 and TRBJ1-4; a possible D gene is TRBD1 (5 bases). Trimming stripped 2 bases from V and 0 bases from J, with 10 bases between. This CDR3 is 16 amino acids long. Germline CDR1 MNHNY, CDR2 SVGAGI (reference sequence). This chain's CDR3 is CASSYGPGATNEKLFF. CDR3 in DNA: TGTGCCAGCAGTTACGGGCCGGGGGCAACTAATGAAAAACTGTTTTTT.

This chain connects TRBV3-1 (or the pseudogene TRBV3-2) to TRBJ2-5, with D possibly being TRBD2 (6 bases). The germline gives CDR1 LGHDT, CDR2 YNNKEL (reference sequence). The CDR3 spans 14 residues. The V end lost 5 bases, the J end lost 4 bases, and 14 bases lay between the germline ends. DNA for the CDR3: TGTGCCAGCAGCTACGGGACTGTCGGAGAGACCCAGTACTTC. Amino acids: CASSYGTVGETQYF.

The CDR3 DNA is TGTGCCAGCAGCCGGGACAGGGGAGGCAATCAGCCCCAGCATTTT. It translates to CASSRDRGGNQPQHF. The genes are TRBV6-5 and TRBJ1-5; TRBD1 matches at 10 bases. Germline V gene lookup returns CDR1 MNHEY and CDR2 SVGAGI. J gave up 2 bases and V 6 bases, and 4 bases lay outside the gene matches. The length of the CDR3 is 15 residues.